This T cell receptor (beta chain) was recorded in a study of blood T cell repertoires in COVID-19. Original methodology: Reference gene primer amplification gave nucleated cell count estimates. TCRdb keeps only in-frame clones here, not all; method: immunoSEQ multiplex PCR. V, J and clone size reflect that table, while D and trimming were determined from the DNA. This sample carries about 220,000 clones, 84% of them seen once, and the ten largest clones take 4.5% to 6%. This clone was counted between two and nine times. The CDR3 runs 15 residues. The V and J ends lost 3 bases and 8 bases respectively, with 19 bases between them. Germline V gives CDR1 SGHVS, CDR2 FQNEAQ.

The rearrangement links TRBV7-8 to TRBJ1-2; tentative D call: TRBD1 (5 bases). Material: peripheral blood. This receptor was identified in a woman aged 55-70 years who had recovered from COVID-19. The CDR3 DNA reads TGTGCCAGCAGCTTTCAGACAGCCCGCAGGTCGGGCTACACCTTC. It yields the protein CASSFQTARRSGYTF.